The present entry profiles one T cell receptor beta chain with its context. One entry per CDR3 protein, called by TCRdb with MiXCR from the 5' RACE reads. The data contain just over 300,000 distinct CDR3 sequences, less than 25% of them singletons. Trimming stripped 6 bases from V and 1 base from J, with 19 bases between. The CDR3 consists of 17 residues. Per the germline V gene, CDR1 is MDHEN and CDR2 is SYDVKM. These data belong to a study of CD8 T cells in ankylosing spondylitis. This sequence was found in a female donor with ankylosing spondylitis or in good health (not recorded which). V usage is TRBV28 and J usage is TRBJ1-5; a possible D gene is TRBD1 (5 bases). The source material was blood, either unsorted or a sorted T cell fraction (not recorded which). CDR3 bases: TGTGCCAGCAGGACTTCACCCCAGGGTGTCAGCAATCAGCCCCAGCATTTT. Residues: CASRTSPQGVSNQPQHF.